This T cell receptor (beta chain) was obtained from a study of T-cell reconstitution after alpha-beta-depleted transplantation in children. General study results and limits: Newly generated T cells supplied most T-cell counts and diversity one year post-transplant. Two months or so post-transplant, alpha-beta T cells reportedly derived from several hundred expanded graft clones. Some patients owed their high day-60 TCRbeta diversity to surviving recipient T cells and thymic progenitors.

TCRbeta library preparation incorporated unique molecular identifiers. One entry per CDR3 protein results from TCRdb running MiXCR on the PCR reads. This sample yields 440,000 or so distinct CDR3 sequences, of which 43% are seen a single time; 27% belongs to the top ten. In regard to this clonotype: Its target is not known.

This TCR came from a girl aged 2-15 years with aplastic anemia, due to receive a stem cell transplant. The sample here was PBMCs, taken before TCRalphabeta/CD19-depleted stem cell transplant.

This chain's CDR3 is CASSPSDRNTGELFF. CDR3 coding DNA: TGTGCCAGCAGCCCGTCGGACAGGAACACCGGGGAGCTGTTTTTT. The gene calls are TRBV4-2 and TRBJ2-2; weak D call: TRBD1 (6 bases). V was clipped by 4 bases and J by 1 base, with 10 bases between them. The CDR3 runs 15 residues. Germline assignment: CDR1 LGHNA and CDR2 YNFKEQ.